These 4 T cell receptor beta chains originate from one sample sequenced in a study of T cells expressing NK-cell markers. TCRdb reprocessed the 5' RACE reads and reports one entry per CDR3 protein, with no DNA. The repertoire table contains roughly 300,000 distinct CDR3 sequences. The sequenced sample consisted of blood T cells: a sorted CD56 or NKG2C T cell subset, CD4+ or CD8+ T cells, or bulk PBMC T cells (not recorded which). All receptors derive from a woman aged 18 to 75 in good health.

The gene calls are TRBV5-6 and TRBJ2-3. The length of the CDR3 is 14 residues. Germline CDR1 and CDR2: SGHDT and YYEEEE. This CDR3 is CASSLLTATDTQYF.

The V and J genes are TRBV7-2 and TRBJ2-3; TCRdb's D call, TRBD1, is unchecked because there is no DNA. Looked up from germline, CDR1 is SGHTA and CDR2 is FQGNSA. The CDR3 loop spans 14 amino acids. The CDR3 here is CASSSDSYTDTQYF.

This rearrangement joins TRBV4-2 to TRBJ2-7. This CDR3 contains 14 residues. Germline loops: CDR1 LGHNA, CDR2 YNFKEQ. The chain's CDR3 is CASSQERGSYEQYF.

The chain carries TRBV11-3 and TRBJ2-3; with no DNA, the TCRdb D assignment of TRBD2 cannot be verified. The CDR3 runs 16 residues. Germline V gene data show CDR1 as SGHNT and CDR2 as YENEEA. The chain's CDR3 is CASSARSSGGGDTQYF.